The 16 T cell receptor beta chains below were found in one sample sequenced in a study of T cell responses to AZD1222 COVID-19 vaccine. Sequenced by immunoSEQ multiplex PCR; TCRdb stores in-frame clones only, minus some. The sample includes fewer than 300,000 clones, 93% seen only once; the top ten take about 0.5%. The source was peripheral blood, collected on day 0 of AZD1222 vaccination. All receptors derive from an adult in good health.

The CDR3 protein is CASTDPGRGRVEQYF. The CDR3 nucleotides read TGTGCCAGCACCGACCCTGGCAGGGGGCGCGTCGAGCAGTACTTC. The rearrangement joins TRBV2 to TRBJ2-7; TRBD1 matches at 8 bases. The CDR3 consists of 15 residues. Trimming took 7 bases from V and 6 from J; bases not matched to a gene: 14. Looked up from germline, CDR1 is SNHLY and CDR2 is FYNNEI.

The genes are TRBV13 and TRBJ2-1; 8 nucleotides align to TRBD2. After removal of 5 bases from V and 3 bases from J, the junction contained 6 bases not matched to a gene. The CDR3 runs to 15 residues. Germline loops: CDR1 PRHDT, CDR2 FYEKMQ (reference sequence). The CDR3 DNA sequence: TGTGCCAGCAGCCCGGGGCGGGGGGACTACAATGAGCAGTTCTTC. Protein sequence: CASSPGRGDYNEQFF.

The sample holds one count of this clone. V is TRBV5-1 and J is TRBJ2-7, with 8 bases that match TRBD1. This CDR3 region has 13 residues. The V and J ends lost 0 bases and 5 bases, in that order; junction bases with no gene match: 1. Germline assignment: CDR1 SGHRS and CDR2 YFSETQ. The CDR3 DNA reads TGCGCCAGCAGCTTGGACAGGGGGAACGAGCAGTACTTC. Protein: CASSLDRGNEQYF.

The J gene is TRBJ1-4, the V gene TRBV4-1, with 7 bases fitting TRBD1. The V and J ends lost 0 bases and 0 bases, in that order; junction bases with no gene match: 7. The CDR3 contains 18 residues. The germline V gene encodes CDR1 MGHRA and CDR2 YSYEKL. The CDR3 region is CASSQDPNRGTTNEKLFF. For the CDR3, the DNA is TGCGCCAGCAGCCAAGATCCGAACAGGGGAACAACTAATGAAAAACTGTTTTTT.

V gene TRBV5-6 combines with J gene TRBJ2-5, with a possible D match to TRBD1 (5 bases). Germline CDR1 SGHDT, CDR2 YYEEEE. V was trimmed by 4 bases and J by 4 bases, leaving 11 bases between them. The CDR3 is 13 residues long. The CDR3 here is CASSPGAGETQYF. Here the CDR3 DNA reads TGTGCCAGCAGCCCTGGGGCTGGAGAGACCCAGTACTTC.

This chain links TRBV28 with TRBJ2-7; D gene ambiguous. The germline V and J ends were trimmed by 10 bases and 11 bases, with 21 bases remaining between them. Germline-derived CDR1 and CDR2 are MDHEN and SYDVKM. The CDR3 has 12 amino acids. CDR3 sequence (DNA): TGTGCCACCTTACAGCCAGAGGCAGGAAAGTACTTC. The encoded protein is CATLQPEAGKYF.

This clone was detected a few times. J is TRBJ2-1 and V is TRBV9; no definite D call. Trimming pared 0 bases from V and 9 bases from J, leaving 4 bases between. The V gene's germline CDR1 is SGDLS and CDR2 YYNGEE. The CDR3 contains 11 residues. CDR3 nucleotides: TGTGCCAGCAGCGTAGGGGCTGAGCAGTTCTTC. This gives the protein CASSVGAEQFF.

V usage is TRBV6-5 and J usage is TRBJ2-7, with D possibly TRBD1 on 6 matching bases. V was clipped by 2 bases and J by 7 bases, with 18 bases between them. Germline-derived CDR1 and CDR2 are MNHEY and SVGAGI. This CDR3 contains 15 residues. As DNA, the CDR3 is TGTGCCAGCAGTTACGCCCGGGACACCCTTTCTGAGCAGTACTTC. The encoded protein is CASSYARDTLSEQYF.

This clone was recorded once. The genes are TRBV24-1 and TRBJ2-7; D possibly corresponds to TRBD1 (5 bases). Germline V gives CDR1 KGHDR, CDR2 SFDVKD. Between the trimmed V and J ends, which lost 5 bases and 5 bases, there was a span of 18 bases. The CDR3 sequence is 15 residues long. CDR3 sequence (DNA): TGTGCCACCAGTGCCAGGGCGAATGGTAGAAACGAGCAGTACTTC. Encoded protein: CATSARANGRNEQYF.

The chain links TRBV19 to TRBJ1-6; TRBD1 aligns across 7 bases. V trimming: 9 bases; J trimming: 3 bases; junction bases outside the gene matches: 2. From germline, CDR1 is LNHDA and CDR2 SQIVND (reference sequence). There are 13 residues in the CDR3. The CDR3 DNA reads TGTGCCAGCCGGGACAGCTATAATTCACCCCTCCACTTT. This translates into CASRDSYNSPLHF.

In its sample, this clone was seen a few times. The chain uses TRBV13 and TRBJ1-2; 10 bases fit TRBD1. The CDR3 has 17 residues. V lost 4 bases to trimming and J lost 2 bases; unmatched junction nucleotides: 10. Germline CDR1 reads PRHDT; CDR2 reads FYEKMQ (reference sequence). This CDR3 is CASSSILRQGANYGYTF. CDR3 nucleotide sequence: TGTGCCAGCAGCTCCATACTAAGACAGGGGGCAAACTATGGCTACACCTTC.

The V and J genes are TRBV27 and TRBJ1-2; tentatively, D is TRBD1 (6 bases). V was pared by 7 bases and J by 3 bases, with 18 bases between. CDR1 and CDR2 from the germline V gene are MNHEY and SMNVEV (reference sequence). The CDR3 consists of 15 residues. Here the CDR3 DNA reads TGTGCCAGCAAAGTGGTCCAGGGGTGGGACTATGGCTACACCTTC. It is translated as CASKVVQGWDYGYTF.

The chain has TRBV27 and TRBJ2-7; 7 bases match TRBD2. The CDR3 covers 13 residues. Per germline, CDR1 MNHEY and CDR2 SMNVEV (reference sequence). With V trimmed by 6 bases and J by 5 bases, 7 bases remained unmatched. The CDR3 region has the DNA TGTGCCAGCAGCCCGGGGAGGGTCAACGAGCAGTACTTC. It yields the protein CASSPGRVNEQYF.

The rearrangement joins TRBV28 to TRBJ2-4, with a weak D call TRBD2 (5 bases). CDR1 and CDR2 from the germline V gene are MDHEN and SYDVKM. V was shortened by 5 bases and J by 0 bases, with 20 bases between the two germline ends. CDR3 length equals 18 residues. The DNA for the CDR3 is TGTGCCAGCAGTCCTTCGAGGGCTAGACTCCTAGCCAAAAACATTCAGTACTTC. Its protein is CASSPSRARLLAKNIQYF.

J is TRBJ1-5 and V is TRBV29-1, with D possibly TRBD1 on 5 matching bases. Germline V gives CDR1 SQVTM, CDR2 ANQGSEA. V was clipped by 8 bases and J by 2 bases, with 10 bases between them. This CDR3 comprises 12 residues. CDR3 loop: CSFRDGNQPQHF. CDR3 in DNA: TGCAGCTTCAGGGACGGCAATCAGCCCCAGCATTTT.

CDR3 bases: TGCGCCAGCAGCCAAGATATTGGGAGGGCCGGGAAACTGTTTTTT. Its protein product is CASSQDIGRAGKLFF. The rearrangement joins TRBV4-3 to TRBJ1-4; D is unclear. V lost 0 bases and J 11 bases, leaving 16 bases between the germline ends. CDR1 is LGHNA, CDR2 YSLEER, per germline. The CDR3 extends over 15 amino acids.